Listed below are T cell receptor beta chains from one sample, sequenced in a study of blood T cells in healthy people across ages. TCRdb ran MiXCR on the 5' RACE reads and lists one entry per CDR3 protein. The data contain roughly 1.4 million distinct CDR3 sequences, approximately 60% of them singletons. Specimen: blood. The receptors derive from a young man in good health. Both conserved end residues are part of each CDR3. The D gene is left open where the match is weak. Only some rows state a clone size, as once, few, many or a class for expanded clones.

>-|TRBJ2-3|TRBV7-6|-
TGTGCCAGCAGCTTACGAGTGGCAGCAGATACGCAGTATTTT
CASSLRVAADTQYF
>-|TRBJ1-1|TRBV29-1|-
TGCAGTGCCGAGGGACTTGGCACTGAAGCTTTCTTT
CSAEGLGTEAFF
>-|TRBJ1-3|TRBV27|-
TGTGCCAGCAGTTCACAGGACTCTGGAAACACCATATATTTT
CASSSQDSGNTIYF
>few|TRBJ2-3|TRBV4-2|-
TGTGCCAGCAGCCGAGAGGTTAGCACAGATACGCAGTATTTT
CASSREVSTDTQYF
>few|TRBJ2-3|TRBV20-1|TRBD2
TGCAGTGCTAGTCGATCGGGGGGGAGCACAGATACGCAGTATTTT
CSASRSGGSTDTQYF
>-|TRBJ1-5|TRBV7-8|-
TGTGCCAGCAGCTTTCGGAATCGGCCCCAGCATTTT
CASSFRNRPQHF
>few|TRBJ2-1|TRBV20-1|TRBD2
TGCAGTGCTAAGGAGTGGACTAGCGGCAATGAGCAGTTCTTC
CSAKEWTSGNEQFF
>few|TRBJ2-5|TRBV2|TRBD2
TGTGCCAGCTGGGAGCGGGAGAAGTCTGTCAGGGATCAAGAGACCCAGTACTTC
CASWEREKSVRDQETQYF
>-|TRBJ2-3|TRBV5-4|-
TGTGCCAGCAGCTTAGTGACTAGTTCTAGCACAGATACGCAGTATTTT
CASSLVTSSSTDTQYF
>-|TRBJ1-1|TRBV28|-
TGTGCCAGCAGTTTTTACGGACCCCTGAACACTGAAGCTTTCTTT
CASSFYGPLNTEAFF
>-|TRBJ2-5|TRBV14|-
TGTGCCAGCAGCCAGTGGACAGACCAAGAGACCCAGTACTTC
CASSQWTDQETQYF
>once|TRBJ2-1|TRBV20-1|-
TGCAGTGCCCGGCCGGGGGCCAAAAATGAGCAGTTCTTC
CSARPGAKNEQFF
>-|TRBJ1-2|TRBV20-1|TRBD1
TGCAGTGCTAGAAGAGACAGGGGAGTCAACTATGGCTACACCTTC
CSARRDRGVNYGYTF
>-|TRBJ2-7|TRBV5-1|TRBD1
TGCGCCAGCAGCTTGGCCGGGACAGGGGTCACCTACGAGCAGTACTTC
CASSLAGTGVTYEQYF
>-|TRBJ2-5|TRBV2|-
TGTGCCAGCACTCGGGACATTTTGCCTGAGCAGTACTTC
CASTRDILPEQYF
>-|TRBJ1-1|TRBV18|TRBD1
TGTGCCAGCTCATCCACAGGGGGCAGTGAAGCTTTCTTT
CASSSTGGSEAFF
>-|TRBJ2-5|TRBV25-1|-
TGTGCCAGCAGTGAAGCCCAGGGCTCGGGAAATGAGCAGTACTTC
CASSEAQGSGNEQYF
>-|TRBJ2-7|TRBV5-1|TRBD2
TGCGCCAGCCAGGTCGGGGGGGGAAACGAGCAGTACTTC
CASQVGGGNEQYF
>-|TRBJ2-1|TRBV9|TRBD2
TGTGCCAGCAGCCCGCGGGAGAAGTCTTACAATGAGCAGTTCTTC
CASSPREKSYNEQFF
>many|TRBJ2-7|TRBV28|-
TGTGCCAGCTCTTTTGGGCGGGGTCCCTACGAGCAGTACTTC
CASSFGRGPYEQYF
>few|TRBJ2-7|TRBV29-1|-
TGCAGCGTTGTTTCCGAGGGCTACGAGCAGTACTTC
CSVVSEGYEQYF
>-|TRBJ2-3|TRBV12-3/TRBV12-4|-
TGTGCCAGCAGTTTAAGCCTCGGGAGCACAGATACGCAGTATTTT
CASSLSLGSTDTQYF
>-|TRBJ2-2|TRBV15|-
TGTGCCACCAGCAGAGCTGCGGGTACCGGGGAGCTGTTTTTT
CATSRAAGTGELFF
>-|TRBJ2-1|TRBV6-2/TRBV6-3|TRBD1
TGTGCCAGCAGACGAACAGGGGGGAACAATGAGCAGTTCTTC
CASRRTGGNNEQFF
>-|TRBJ2-1|TRBV15|-
TGTGCCACCAGCAGCTCTCCGGGACGGTCCTACAATGAGCAGTTCTTC
CATSSSPGRSYNEQFF
>-|TRBJ1-5|TRBV6-7|-
TGTGCCAGCAGTTACTCACGCACAACGTTCAATCAGCCCCAGCATTTT
CASSYSRTTFNQPQHF